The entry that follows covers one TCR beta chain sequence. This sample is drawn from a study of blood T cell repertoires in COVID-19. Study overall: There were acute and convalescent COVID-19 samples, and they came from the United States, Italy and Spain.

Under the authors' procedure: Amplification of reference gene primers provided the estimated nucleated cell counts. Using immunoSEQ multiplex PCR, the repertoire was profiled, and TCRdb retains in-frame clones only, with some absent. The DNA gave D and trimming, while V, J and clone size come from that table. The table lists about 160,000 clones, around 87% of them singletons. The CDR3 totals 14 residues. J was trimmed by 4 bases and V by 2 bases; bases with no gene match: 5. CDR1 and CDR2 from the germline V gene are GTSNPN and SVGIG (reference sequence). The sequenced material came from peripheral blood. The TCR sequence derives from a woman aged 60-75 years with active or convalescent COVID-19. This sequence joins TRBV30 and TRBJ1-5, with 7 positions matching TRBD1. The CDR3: CAWSSGQPNQPQHF. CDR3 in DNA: TGTGCCTGGAGTTCGGGACAGCCTAATCAGCCCCAGCATTTT. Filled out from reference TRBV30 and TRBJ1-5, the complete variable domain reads SQTIHQWPATLVQPVGSPLSLECTVEGTSNPNLYWYRQAAGRGLQLLFYSVGIGQISSEVPQNLSASRPQDRQFILSSKKLLLSDSGFYLCAWSSGQPNQPQHFGDGTRLSIL.